This TCR beta chain was sequenced during a study of shared clonotypes between healthy human individuals. Looked up from germline, CDR1 is LGHNA and CDR2 is YNFKEQ. The V end was cut by 5 bases, the J end by 5 bases, with 15 bases between. The length of the CDR3 is 14 residues. Sequencing used immunoSEQ multiplex PCR; TCRdb keeps in-frame clones, though not all of them. The sample holds around 1.1 million clones; around 78% are singletons and the top ten take 0.5% to 0.65%. The sequence was obtained from a man between 18 and 29 years old in good health. Some clones in this sample may be carry-over from other donors' samples. The sample consisted of memory CD4+ T cells from PBMCs. The subset denotes: CD45RA-negative fraction. V usage is TRBV4-2 and J usage is TRBJ1-1, with TRBD1 as a possible D gene (5 bases). The CDR3 loop is CASSTPGGITEAFF. CDR3 sequence (DNA): TGTGCCAGCAGCACTCCGGGGGGGATTACTGAAGCTTTCTTT.